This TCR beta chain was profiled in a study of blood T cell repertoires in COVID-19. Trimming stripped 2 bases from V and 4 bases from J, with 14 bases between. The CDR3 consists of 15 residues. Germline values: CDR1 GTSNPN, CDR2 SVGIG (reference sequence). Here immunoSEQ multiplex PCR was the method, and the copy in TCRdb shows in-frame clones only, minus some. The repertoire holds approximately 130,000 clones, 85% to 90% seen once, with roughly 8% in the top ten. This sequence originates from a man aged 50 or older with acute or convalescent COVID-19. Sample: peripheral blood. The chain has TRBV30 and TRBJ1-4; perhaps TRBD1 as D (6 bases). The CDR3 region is CAWSTGFRDNEKLFF. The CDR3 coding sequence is TGTGCCTGGAGTACAGGGTTTCGCGATAATGAAAAACTGTTTTTT.